A selection of T cell receptor beta chains follows, all from one sample in a study of CD8 T cells in ankylosing spondylitis. TCRdb reprocessed the 5' RACE reads with MiXCR, giving one entry per CDR3 protein. The data hold 100,000 to 150,000 distinct CDR3 sequences, with about 7% observed a single time. Material for sequencing was blood, either unsorted or a sorted T cell fraction (not recorded which). All receptors come from a male donor with ankylosing spondylitis or in good health (not recorded which). The CDR3 runs from the conserved cysteine through the conserved F or W. A D gene is named only where the DNA matches it firmly. Where a row states a size, it is once, few, many or the class of an expanded clone; other rows omit it.

clone size	J gene	D gene	V gene	CDR3 protein	CDR3 DNA
many	TRBJ2-1	-	TRBV20-1	CSARPLQGRVNEQFF	TGCAGTGCTAGACCTTTACAGGGAAGAGTCAATGAGCAGTTCTTC
many	TRBJ2-5	-	TRBV5-1	CASSLARVRADETQYF	TGCGCCAGCAGTCTCGCGAGGGTGCGAGCAGACGAGACCCAGTACTTC
many	TRBJ2-1	TRBD1	TRBV28	CASSFGGHGQASEQFF	TGTGCCAGCAGTTTTGGGGGCCACGGACAGGCTAGTGAGCAGTTCTTC
many	TRBJ2-1	-	TRBV4-2	CASSQDPGATSYEQFF	TGTGCCAGCAGCCAAGATCCGGGAGCGACCAGCTATGAGCAGTTCTTC
many	TRBJ1-1	-	TRBV9	CASSAQGGLSTEAFF	TGTGCCAGCAGCGCCCAAGGGGGGCTGAGCACTGAAGCTTTCTTT
few	TRBJ2-7	TRBD1	TRBV20-1	CCARDQRYWDRAFEQYF	TGCTGTGCTAGAGATCAACGCTACTGGGACAGGGCTTTCGAGCAGTACTTC
many	TRBJ2-1	-	TRBV7-9	CASSLADWNEQFF	TGTGCCAGCAGCTTAGCGGACTGGAATGAGCAGTTCTTC
many	TRBJ2-1	TRBD2	TRBV10-3	CATGLAGAYNEQFF	TGTGCCACCGGACTAGCGGGTGCATACAATGAGCAGTTCTTC
many	TRBJ2-7	TRBD1	TRBV28	CASSLTTGGPYEQYF	TGTGCCAGCAGTTTAACGACAGGGGGACCCTACGAGCAGTACTTC
many	TRBJ2-1	-	TRBV20-1	CSAHRGGNEQFF	TGCAGTGCCCACAGGGGAGGGAATGAGCAGTTCTTC
many	TRBJ2-5	-	TRBV20-1	CSARGEGGPETQYF	TGCAGTGCTAGAGGCGAGGGGGGGCCGGAGACCCAGTACTTC
-	TRBJ1-5	-	TRBV12-3/TRBV12-4	CASSSTNPPPHF	TGTGCCAGCAGTTCCACGAATCCGCCCCCGCATTTT
-	TRBJ2-7	-	TRBV20-1	CSAKSLHGSTEQYF	TGCAGTGCTAAGTCCCTACACGGGTCAACCGAGCAGTACTTC
many	TRBJ1-3	-	TRBV5-5	CASSSAGPGNTIYF	TGTGCCAGCAGCTCGGCAGGGCCTGGAAACACCATATATTTT
many	TRBJ2-1	-	TRBV18	CASLTDKSNEQFF	TGTGCCAGCCTAACCGACAAGAGCAATGAGCAGTTCTTC
many	TRBJ1-2	TRBD1	TRBV20-1	CSAGNRDRGGYTF	TGCAGTGCCGGGAACCGGGACAGGGGCGGCTACACCTTC
many	TRBJ2-3	-	TRBV3-1	CASSLRGSSTDTQYF	TGTGCCAGCAGCCTAAGGGGGTCCTCCACAGATACGCAGTATTTT
many	TRBJ2-3	TRBD1	TRBV7-3	CASSLARGNTQYF	TGTGCCAGCAGCTTAGCCAGGGGGAATACGCAGTATTTT